This passage covers 32 T cell receptor beta chains from one sample sequenced in a study of blood T cell repertoires in COVID-19. The protocol was immunoSEQ multiplex PCR, while the TCRdb copy is restricted to in-frame clones and leaves out a portion. The table has roughly 57,000 clones, approximately 91% seen once. Sample: peripheral blood. These receptors all stem from a human donor in a cohort sampled during active COVID-19.

The J gene is TRBJ1-2, the V gene TRBV15, with TRBD1 identical over 12 bases. The CDR3 has 14 residues. Germline V CDR1 and CDR2: LNHNV, YYDKDF (reference sequence). V lost 3 bases and J lost 8; bases outside the gene matches: 4. The CDR3: CATSRGQGAGGYTF. CDR3 bases: TGTGCCACCAGCAGGGGACAGGGGGCAGGGGGCTACACCTTC.

The rearrangement joins TRBV19 to TRBJ2-3; 15 nucleotides line up with TRBD2. In germline, CDR1 is LNHDA, CDR2 SQIVND (reference sequence). The CDR3 has 17 residues. V lost 1 base and J lost 4; bases outside the gene matches: 3. Here the CDR3 DNA reads TGTGCCAGTAGTATAGCCCGGACTAGCGGGGGGGCAGATACGCAGTATTTT. Amino acid sequence: CASSIARTSGGADTQYF.

The chain recombines TRBV7-2 with TRBJ2-1; weak D call: TRBD1 (5 bases). The CDR3 length is 15 residues. Germline loops: CDR1 SGHTA, CDR2 FQGNSA. The ends were cut back, 1 base at V and 3 bases at J, with 10 bases in the middle. As DNA, the CDR3 is TGTGCCAGCAGCTTAGGTGGGCAGGGCTACAATGAGCAGTTCTTC. It encodes CASSLGGQGYNEQFF.

This chain uses TRBV30 with TRBJ2-1; 7 bases fit TRBD2. The CDR3 has 14 amino acids. Germline V gives CDR1 GTSNPN, CDR2 SVGIG (reference sequence). V trimming: 4 bases; J trimming: 9 bases; junction bases outside the gene matches: 12. CDR3 sequence reads: CAWNGRELDTEQFF. The CDR3 DNA reads as TGTGCCTGGAACGGGCGGGAGTTGGACACTGAGCAGTTCTTC.

The chain is built from TRBV25-1 and TRBJ1-1; D may be TRBD1 (5 bases). Trimming cost V 3 bases and J 7 bases, with 6 bases left between them. The germline CDR1 and CDR2 sequences are MGHDK and SYGVNS. The CDR3 extends over 11 amino acids. CDR3 residues: CASSEGREAFF. CDR3 sequence (DNA): TGTGCCAGCAGTGAGGGGCGTGAAGCTTTCTTT. Based on the CDR3 plus reference TRBV25-1 and TRBJ1-1, the full variable domain is EADIYQTPRYLVIGTGKKITLECSQTMGHDKMYWYQQDPGMELHLIHYSYGVNSTEKGDLSSESTVSRIRTEHFPLTLESARPSHTSQYLCASSEGREAFFGQGTRLTVV.

This clone has just one count. This chain joins TRBV7-9 and TRBJ1-1; 7 nucleotides match TRBD1. Germline CDR1 and CDR2: SEHNR and FQNEAQ (reference sequence). The CDR3 length is 13 residues. V lost 0 bases and J lost 8; bases outside the gene matches: 3. CDR3 bases: TGTGCCAGCAGCTTAGCGGGACAGTCAGAAGCTTTCTTT. This codes for CASSLAGQSEAFF. Combining the CDR3 with reference TRBV7-9 and TRBJ1-1 gives the whole variable domain DTGVSQNPRHKITKRGQNVTFRCDPISEHNRLYWYRQTLGQGPEFLTYFQNEAQLEKSRLLSDRFSAERPKGSFSTLEIQRTEQGDSAMYLCASSLAGQSEAFFGQGTRLTVV.

J is TRBJ2-1 and V is TRBV19, with TRBD2 identical over 16 bases. The germline gives CDR1 LNHDA, CDR2 SQIVND (reference sequence). Trimming cost V 3 bases and J 4 bases; bases outside gene matches: 12. CDR3 length: 20 residues. The CDR3 DNA follows: TGTGCCAGTAGTATGGGGCCGGGACTAGCGGGGGGGATGCCATACAATGAGCAGTTCTTC. As protein: CASSMGPGLAGGMPYNEQFF.

This chain links TRBV7-9 with TRBJ2-1; TRBD2 matches at 12 bases. CDR3 size: 16 residues. The V and J ends lost 5 bases and 7 bases, in that order; junction bases with no gene match: 9. Germline V lookup: CDR1 SEHNR, CDR2 FQNEAQ (reference sequence). The chain's CDR3 is CASSPRLAGAQNEQFF. In DNA, the CDR3 is TGTGCCAGCAGCCCGAGACTAGCGGGGGCCCAGAATGAGCAGTTCTTC.

The genes are TRBV6-5 and TRBJ2-7; D is unresolved. CDR1 and CDR2 from the germline V gene are MNHEY and SVGAGI. The CDR3 runs 12 residues. V was trimmed by 5 bases and J by 5 bases, leaving 10 bases between them. This CDR3 reads CASSRRSDEQYV. In DNA form, the CDR3 reads TGTGCCAGCAGTCGCAGGTCCGACGAGCAGTACGTC.

The V and J genes are TRBV19 and TRBJ1-2; 7 bases map to TRBD1. V trimming: 8 bases; J trimming: 7 bases; junction bases outside the gene matches: 19. The CDR3 covers 16 residues. Germline V gene data show CDR1 as LNHDA and CDR2 as SQIVND (reference sequence). The CDR3 region is CASRFGSTGYIGGYTF. CDR3 in DNA: TGTGCCAGTCGGTTCGGCTCGACAGGGTACATCGGTGGCTACACCTTC.

This clone was seen once. The rearrangement joins TRBV11-2 to TRBJ2-7; D may be TRBD1 (6 bases). Between the trimmed V and J ends, which lost 5 bases and 7 bases, there was a span of 15 bases. The CDR3 runs 13 residues. CDR1 and CDR2 from the germline V gene are SGHAT and FQNNGV. DNA for the CDR3: TGTGCCAGCAGCAGCGGACAGAGCAGGGAGCAGTACGTC. Translating it yields CASSSGQSREQYV.

This rearrangement joins TRBV6-5 to TRBJ2-1; D unresolved. The CDR3 extends over 14 amino acids. Per germline, CDR1 MNHEY and CDR2 SVGAGI. V lost 0 bases, J lost 7 bases, and 10 bases lay in between. The CDR3 spells CASSYSSSWNEQFF. The CDR3 DNA sequence: TGTGCCAGCAGTTACTCGAGTTCTTGGAATGAGCAGTTCTTC.

This clone was detected once. The rearrangement joins TRBV25-1 to TRBJ2-3; tentatively, D is TRBD1 (5 bases). From germline, CDR1 is MGHDK and CDR2 SYGVNS. This CDR3 comprises 12 residues. V was trimmed by 4 bases and J by 5 bases, leaving 7 bases between them. CDR3 nucleotide sequence: TGTGCCAGCAGTGTAGGGGTAGATACGCAGTATTTT. It encodes CASSVGVDTQYF.

The gene calls are TRBV6-5 and TRBJ1-5; D remains unclear. CDR3 length: 10 amino acids. Germline V gene sequence: CDR1 MNHEY, CDR2 SVGAGI. Trimming left V 10 bases short and J 4 bases short, with 5 bases between. CDR3 loop: CATANQPQHF. Here the CDR3 DNA reads TGTGCCACCGCGAATCAGCCCCAGCATTTT.

The rearrangement links TRBV4-1 to TRBJ2-3; the D gene is possibly TRBD2 (6 bases). V lost 1 base and J 6 bases, leaving 14 bases between the germline ends. CDR1 is MGHRA and CDR2 is YSYEKL in the germline V gene. The CDR3 spans 15 residues. The CDR3 loop reads CASSQVLLATDTQYF. The DNA of the CDR3 is TGCGCCAGCAGCCAAGTCCTGCTAGCGACGGATACGCAGTATTTT.

The chain links TRBV3-1 (or the pseudogene TRBV3-2) to TRBJ1-5; 8 nucleotides align to TRBD1. With 4 bases clipped from V and 3 bases from J, the junction kept 14 bases outside the gene matches. Germline V gives CDR1 LGHDT, CDR2 YNNKEL (reference sequence). The CDR3 runs to 18 residues. The CDR3 reads CASSRRPQGQVINQPQHF. As DNA, the CDR3 is TGTGCCAGCAGCCGTAGACCCCAGGGACAGGTGATCAATCAGCCCCAGCATTTT.

This chain links TRBV6-5 with TRBJ1-1, with no clear D. The CDR3 spans 14 residues. Germline lookup yields CDR1 MNHEY and CDR2 SVGAGI. Trimming removed 4 bases at V and 0 bases at J, with 9 bases between. This CDR3 is CASSSTDMNTEAFF. The CDR3 DNA follows: TGTGCCAGCAGTTCAACAGATATGAACACTGAAGCTTTCTTT.

The rearrangement links TRBV10-3 to TRBJ2-2; 7 bases map to TRBD1. The V and J ends lost 0 bases and 1 base, in that order; junction bases with no gene match: 2. Germline V gene lookup returns CDR1 ENHRY and CDR2 SYGVKD. The CDR3 sequence is 16 residues long. In nucleotides, the CDR3 is TGTGCCATCAGTGAGTCCCGACAGGGGAACACCGGGGAGCTGTTTTTT. This sequence encodes CAISESRQGNTGELFF.

The V gene is TRBV19, the J gene TRBJ2-3; 8 nucleotides align to TRBD1. Germline V lookup: CDR1 LNHDA, CDR2 SQIVND (reference sequence). CDR3 size: 14 residues. J was trimmed by 2 bases and V by 7 bases; bases with no gene match: 5. The chain's CDR3 is CASTRDRNTDTQYF. The CDR3 nucleotides are TGTGCCAGTACCCGGGACAGGAACACAGATACGCAGTATTTT.

This chain joins TRBV4-1 and TRBJ2-1; 15 positions agree with TRBD2. Germline trimming cut 5 bases from V and 6 bases from J; bases unmatched to any gene: 2. From germline, CDR1 is MGHRA and CDR2 YSYEKL. CDR3 size: 15 residues. The CDR3 sequence is CASSGLAGGLNEQFF. The DNA for the CDR3 is TGCGCCAGCAGCGGACTAGCGGGGGGGCTCAATGAGCAGTTCTTC.

The chain employs TRBV6-5 and TRBJ1-2; 7 bases fit TRBD1. Germline trimming cut 7 bases from V and 5 bases from J; bases unmatched to any gene: 7. Germline V gene lookup returns CDR1 MNHEY and CDR2 SVGAGI. CDR3 length: 13 residues. The CDR3 nucleotides read TGTGCCAGCACCAAGGGACAGAATTATGGCTACACCTTC. It codes for CASTKGQNYGYTF.

Comment on this clone: A junction boundary mismatches the germline segment, possibly from a read error. This rearrangement joins TRBV3-1 (or the pseudogene TRBV3-2) to TRBJ2-1; TRBD1 agrees at 9 bases. There are 12 residues in the CDR3. Germline V CDR1 and CDR2: LGHDT, YNNKEL (reference sequence). The CDR3 DNA sequence: TGTGCCAGCAGCCCGCCGTGGGACAGGGAGGTCTTC. Encoded protein: CASSPPWDREVF.

The chain recombines TRBV27 with TRBJ2-6; D is possibly TRBD1 (6 bases). CDR3 length: 19 residues. V lost 2 bases to trimming and J lost 0 bases, with 17 bases between them. Germline loops: CDR1 MNHEY, CDR2 SMNVEV (reference sequence). The CDR3 DNA reads TGTGCCAGCAGTTTAGGGGGCGGGTCTCCCCGCTCTGGGGCCAACGTCCTGACTTTC. Its protein is CASSLGGGSPRSGANVLTF.

This clone was counted a single time. The genes are TRBV6-2 or TRBV6-3 and TRBJ1-5; the match to TRBD1 covers 9 bases. V trimming: 6 bases; J trimming: 6 bases; junction bases outside the gene matches: 15. CDR3 length equals 17 residues. Germline CDR1 MNHEY, CDR2 SVGEGT. CDR3 in amino acids: CASSRIRDRVRVQPQHF. The CDR3, as DNA: TGTGCCAGCAGCAGAATCCGGGACAGGGTTAGGGTTCAGCCCCAGCATTTT.

The chain joins TRBV21-1 to TRBJ2-2; whether TRBD2, the table's D call, matches the DNA was not checked. TRBV21-1 is a pseudogene. This CDR3 is built from 16 residues. CDR3 residues: CASRALCGENTGELFF. DNA for the CDR3: TGTGCCAGCAGGGCTCTATGCGGGGAGAACACCGGGGAGCTGTTTTTT.

The chain is built from TRBV29-1 and TRBJ2-1; no clear D. V was pared by 6 bases and J by 9 bases, with 18 bases between. CDR1 is SQVTM and CDR2 is ANQGSEA in the germline V gene. The CDR3 covers 13 residues. The CDR3 DNA follows: TGCAGCGTCTCGGGTAGGAATCGTGGTGAGCAGTTCTTC. Amino acid sequence: CSVSGRNRGEQFF.

The chain combines TRBV30 with TRBJ2-3; D is unclear. Between the trimmed V and J ends, which lost 5 bases and 0 bases, there was a span of 6 bases. This CDR3 has 12 amino acids. Germline V lookup: CDR1 GTSNPN, CDR2 SVGIG (reference sequence). The CDR3 DNA reads TGTGCCTGGGGGTCTAGCACAGATACGCAGTATTTT. Its protein is CAWGSSTDTQYF.

The chain combines TRBV7-8 with TRBJ1-1, with D maybe TRBD1 (5 bases). The germline V gene encodes CDR1 SGHVS and CDR2 FQNEAQ. Trimming removed 4 bases from V and 6 bases from J, with 12 bases in between. The CDR3 runs to 13 residues. CDR3 coding DNA: TGTGCCAGCAGCTCGCGGACGGGGGCTGAAGCTTTCTTT. This gives the protein CASSSRTGAEAFF. Full variable domain (remainder filled in from reference TRBV7-8 and TRBJ1-1): GAGVSQSPRYKVAKRGQDVALRCDPISGHVSLFWYQQALGQGPEFLTYFQNEAQLDKSGLPSDRFFAERPEGSVSTLKIQRTQQEDSAVYLCASSSRTGAEAFFGQGTRLTVV.

The chain uses TRBV30 and TRBJ2-2; D is possibly TRBD1 (5 bases). The CDR3 is 14 amino acids. The ends were cut back, 2 bases at V and 7 bases at J, with 14 bases in the middle. The germline CDR1 and CDR2 sequences are GTSNPN and SVGIG (reference sequence). The CDR3 protein is CAWSRAGLDGELFF. In DNA, the CDR3 is TGTGCCTGGAGTAGGGCAGGGCTAGACGGGGAGCTGTTTTTT.

The J gene is TRBJ2-2, the V gene TRBV10-2; 7 bases agree with TRBD2. The J segment lost 1 base and the V segment lost 2 bases, leaving 1 base of the junction unmatched. Germline lookup yields CDR1 WSHSY and CDR2 SAAADI. The CDR3 totals 15 residues. The CDR3 reads CASSEPSGNTGELFF. The CDR3 DNA sequence: TGCGCCAGCAGTGAGCCTAGCGGGAACACCGGGGAGCTGTTTTTT.

This rearrangement joins TRBV5-1 to TRBJ1-4; D not certain. The CDR3 runs to 14 residues. The ends were cut back, 4 bases at V and 5 bases at J, with 12 bases in the middle. Germline V gene data show CDR1 as SGHRS and CDR2 as YFSETQ. CDR3 DNA sequence: TGCGCCAGCAGCGCATCAGTTACAAATGAAAAACTGTTTTTT. Translation: CASSASVTNEKLFF. Filled out from reference TRBV5-1 and TRBJ1-4, the complete variable domain reads KAGVTQTPRYLIKTRGQQVTLSCSPISGHRSVSWYQQTPGQGLQFLFEYFSETQRNKGNFPGRFSGRQFSNSRSEMNVSTLELGDSALYLCASSASVTNEKLFFGSGTQLSVL.

This clone was recorded once. The chain recombines TRBV10-1 with TRBJ1-1, with 9 bases that match TRBD1. This CDR3 comprises 15 residues. Unmatched junction bases numbered 9, after V lost 5 bases and J lost 5 bases. Germline CDR1 and CDR2: WNHNN and SYGVQD (reference sequence). The CDR3 loop reads CASSNQQGARTEAFF. The CDR3 region has the DNA TGCGCCAGCAGTAATCAACAGGGGGCGCGAACTGAAGCTTTCTTT.